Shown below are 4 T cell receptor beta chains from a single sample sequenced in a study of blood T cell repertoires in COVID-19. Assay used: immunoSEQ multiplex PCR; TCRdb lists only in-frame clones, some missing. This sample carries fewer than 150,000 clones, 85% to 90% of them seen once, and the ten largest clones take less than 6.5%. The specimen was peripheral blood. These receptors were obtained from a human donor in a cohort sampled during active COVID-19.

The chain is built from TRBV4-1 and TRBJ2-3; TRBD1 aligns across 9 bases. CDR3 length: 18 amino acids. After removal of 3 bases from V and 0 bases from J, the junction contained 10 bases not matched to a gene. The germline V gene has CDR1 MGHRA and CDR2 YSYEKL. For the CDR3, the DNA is TGCGCCAGCAGCCACCCTAAACAGGGGGCCAGTAGCACAGATACGCAGTATTTT. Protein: CASSHPKQGASSTDTQYF.

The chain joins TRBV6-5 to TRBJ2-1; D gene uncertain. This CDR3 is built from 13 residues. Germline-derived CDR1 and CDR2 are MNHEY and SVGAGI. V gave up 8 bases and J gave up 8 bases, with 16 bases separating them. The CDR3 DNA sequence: TGTGCCAGCCAACTCCAAACTGGGCATGAGCAGTTCTTC. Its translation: CASQLQTGHEQFF.

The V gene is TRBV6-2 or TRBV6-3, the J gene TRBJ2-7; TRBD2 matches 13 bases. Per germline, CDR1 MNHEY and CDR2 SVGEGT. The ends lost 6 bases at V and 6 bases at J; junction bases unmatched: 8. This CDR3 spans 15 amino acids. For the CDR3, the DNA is TGTGCCAGCAGCCTAGGACTAGCGGGAGTTTCCGAGCAGTACTTC. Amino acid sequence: CASSLGLAGVSEQYF.

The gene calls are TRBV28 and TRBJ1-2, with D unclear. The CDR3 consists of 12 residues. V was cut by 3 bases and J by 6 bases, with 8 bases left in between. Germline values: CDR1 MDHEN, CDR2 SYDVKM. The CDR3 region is CASSFGLNGYTF. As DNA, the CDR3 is TGTGCCAGCAGTTTCGGTTTGAATGGCTACACCTTC.